This is a list of T cell receptor beta chains from one sample in a study of PD-L1 blockade in urothelial cancer. Some clones are missing from TCRdb's copy, which holds only in-frame ones; the method was immunoSEQ multiplex PCR. Of about 52,000 clones listed, approximately 84% are singletons. The sample consisted of PBMCs, taken around atezolizumab (anti-PD-L1) treatment. The receptors were gathered from a man between 40 and 49 years old with urothelial cancer. Both conserved end residues are part of each CDR3. A D gene is named only where the DNA matches it firmly. Not every row has a clone size; where given, it reads once, few, many or a size class.

NA NA TRBJ1-5 TRBV5-1 TGCGCCAGCAGCTTGGGGGGGCGCGAGGGCAATCAGCCCCAGCATTTT CASSLGGREGNQPQHF
NA NA TRBJ1-3 TRBV5-6 TGTGCCAGCAGCCTGGGAGGCTCTGGAAACACCATATATTTT CASSLGGSGNTIYF
NA NA TRBJ1-2 TRBV19 TGTGCCAGTACCCCCCGGGACAAGGATGGCTACACCTTC CASTPRDKDGYTF
NA TRBD1 TRBJ1-2 TRBV7-9 TGTGCCAGCAGCTCCCCCGGGACAGAGAGCTATGGCTACACCTTC CASSSPGTESYGYTF
few NA TRBJ2-7 TRBV2 TGTGCCAGCAGTGAGGGGACTCAGTACTACGAGCAGTACTTC CASSEGTQYYEQYF
few TRBD1 TRBJ2-1 TRBV10-1 TGCGCCAGCAGCCCCGGACAGGGCGGGTATGAGCAGTTCTTC CASSPGQGGYEQFF
NA TRBD1 TRBJ2-1 TRBV11-3 TGTGCCAGCAGCCCGGGACAGAGCTCCTACAATGAGCAGTTCTTC CASSPGQSSYNEQFF
few NA TRBJ1-2 TRBV7-2 TGTGCCAGCAGCTTAGGGGCAGGGCCCAGTGGCTACACCTTC CASSLGAGPSGYTF
NA NA TRBJ2-7 TRBV29-1 TGCAGCGTTGGGTATAACGGCGAGCAGTACTTC CSVGYNGEQYF
NA NA TRBJ1-3 TRBV19 TGTGCCAGTAGCCTGGGTCCGGGAATGCGAAACACCATATATTTT CASSLGPGMRNTIYF
NA TRBD1 TRBJ1-4 TRBV6-6 TGTGCCAGCAGTACCGGGACAGGGGATGAAAAACTGTTTTTT CASSTGTGDEKLFF
NA NA TRBJ2-1 TRBV20-1 TGCAGTGCTGGACACTCAAGGGAGCAGTTCTTC CSAGHSREQFF
NA NA TRBJ2-7 TRBV5-1 TGCGCCAGCAGCTTGACAGGGTCAAGTCAGGGACCCGAGCAGTACTTC CASSLTGSSQGPEQYF
NA NA TRBJ2-5 TRBV28 TGTGCCAGCAGTCCCAGGGAGACCCAGTACTTC CASSPRETQYF
NA TRBD1 TRBJ2-1 TRBV6-5 TGTGCCAGCAGAACCGGGACAGGGAGGAATGAGCAGTTCTTC CASRTGTGRNEQFF
NA TRBD2 TRBJ2-5 TRBV5-6 TGTGCCAGCAGCTTCGTAGCGGGGGCCCAGTACTTC CASSFVAGAQYF
NA TRBD1 TRBJ2-3 TRBV7-9 TGTGCCAGCAGACCCGGACAGGGCACGCAGTATTTT CASRPGQGTQYF
NA TRBD1 TRBJ1-5 TRBV29-1 TGCAGCGCCGCGACAGGGCAGGGCAATCAGCCCCAGCATTTT CSAATGQGNQPQHF
NA TRBD2 TRBJ2-7 TRBV4-1 TGCGCCAGCAGCCAAGATAGGGGACTAGACGACGAGCAGTACTTC CASSQDRGLDDEQYF
NA NA TRBJ2-1 TRBV30 TGTGCCTGGAGCGGTCTCCGCGGATCCTCCTACAATGAGCAGTTCTTC CAWSGLRGSSYNEQFF
few NA TRBJ1-1 TRBV2 TGTGCCAGCGGCGGCGAGCCGAACACTGAAGCTTTCTTT CASGGEPNTEAFF
NA TRBD2 TRBJ2-3 TRBV15 TGTGCCACCAGCAGAACGCGACTAGCTGCAGATACGCAGTATTTT CATSRTRLAADTQYF
once TRBD2 TRBJ2-2 TRBV7-3 TGTGCCAGCAGCCTCGGGGGGGGATTAACCGGGGAGCTGTTTTTT CASSLGGGLTGELFF
NA TRBD1 TRBJ1-4 TRBV7-2 TGTGCCAGCAGCCGCTCCGGGACAGTTAATGAAAAACTGTTTTTT CASSRSGTVNEKLFF
NA NA TRBJ2-7 TRBV18 TGTGCCAGCTCTCCCGGGTTTGGGTTCTCCTACGAGCAGTACTTC CASSPGFGFSYEQYF
medium-sized NA TRBJ1-1 TRBV7-3 TGTGCCAGCAGCTTACAGGGCTCGGCGAACACTGAAGCTTTCTTT CASSLQGSANTEAFF
NA NA TRBJ1-2 TRBV16 TGTGCCAGCAGCCAATCCCTGGCAGGGCTCCTTTATGGCTACACCTTC CASSQSLAGLLYGYTF
NA TRBD1 TRBJ1-1 TRBV7-9 TGTGCCAGCAGCTTAGTACAGGGGGTAAGGACTGAAGCTTTCTTT CASSLVQGVRTEAFF
NA TRBD1 TRBJ2-7 TRBV28 TGTGCCAGCAGATTAGGGGGCCCCTACGAGCAGTACTTC CASRLGGPYEQYF
NA NA TRBJ2-5 TRBV10-3 TGTGCCATCGGAGCAGGGGCAGAGACCCAGTACTTC CAIGAGAETQYF
NA TRBD1 TRBJ2-6 TRBV27 TGTGCCAGCAGAACCGACAGGGGAAGTCTCTCTGGGGCCAACGTCCTGACTTTC CASRTDRGSLSGANVLTF
once NA TRBJ1-2 TRBV14 TGTGCCAGCAGCCCGACAGCTAACTATGGCTACACCTTC CASSPTANYGYTF
NA TRBD1 TRBJ1-2 TRBV4-3 TGCGCCAGCAGCCACCGACCCGACAGGGGGGGTGGCTACACCTTC CASSHRPDRGGGYTF
NA TRBD1 TRBJ1-2 TRBV30 TGTGCCTGGAGTGTACAGGACAGGACTAACTATGGCTACACCTTC CAWSVQDRTNYGYTF
NA NA TRBJ2-2 TRBV7-8 TGTGCCAGCAGCCAAGGGGCCGGGGAGCTGTTTTTT CASSQGAGELFF
NA TRBD1 TRBJ2-7 TRBV5-1 TGCGCCAGCAGCTCTCGACAGGGGGCGGGCGAGCAGTACTTC CASSSRQGAGEQYF
once TRBD1 TRBJ1-4 TRBV2 TGTGCCAGCAGCTCCCTCCCGGGACAGGGAAATGAAAAACTGTTTTTT CASSSLPGQGNEKLFF
NA TRBD1 TRBJ1-1 TRBV28 TGTGCCAGCAGCACCCCCGGGACAGGGGCTAGCTATGAAGCTTTCTTT CASSTPGTGASYEAFF
NA NA TRBJ2-5 TRBV28 TGTGCCACCGGGGGGTTCGACAGGCCACAAGAGACCCAGTACTTC CATGGFDRPQETQYF
once TRBD1 TRBJ2-2 TRBV30 TGTGCCTGCACAAGGACAGGGAACACCGGGGAGCTGTTTTTT CACTRTGNTGELFF
NA NA TRBJ1-1 TRBV27 TGTGCCAGCAGTTTAATCGGGGTGAACACTGAAGCTTTCTTT CASSLIGVNTEAFF
NA NA TRBJ2-1 TRBV11-3 TGTGCCAGCAGCCCCATTTCGGACAGTTATGAGCAGTTCTTC CASSPISDSYEQFF
NA NA TRBJ1-4 TRBV25-1 TGTGCCAGCAGTGAGGAGACTGCAACTAATGAAAAACTGTTTTTT CASSEETATNEKLFF
NA TRBD2 TRBJ2-2 TRBV19 TGTGCCAGTAGTGTCCTTCCTAGCGGGAATGGCGGGGAGCTGTTTTTT CASSVLPSGNGGELFF
NA TRBD2 TRBJ2-5 TRBV15 TGTGCCACCAGCAGTACATCTAGCGGGAGAGGGAGTTTCGGGGAGACCCAGTACTTC CATSSTSSGRGSFGETQYF
NA TRBD2 TRBJ2-4 TRBV10-2 TGCGCCAGCAGTGAGTCGAGAGCGGGACTAGCTCAGTCCTTC CASSESRAGLAQSF
few NA TRBJ1-1 TRBV30 TGTGCCTGGAGTGGCAGGGTGAGGACTGAAGCTTTCTTT CAWSGRVRTEAFF
NA TRBD1 TRBJ1-1 TRBV9 TGTGCCAGCAGCGACCGGGACAGCGATAACACTGAAGCTTTCTTT CASSDRDSDNTEAFF
few NA TRBJ1-1 TRBV30 TGTGCCTGGAGGTCCGGCGGGTTCACTGAAGCTTTCTTT CAWRSGGFTEAFF
once NA TRBJ1-5 TRBV29-1 TGCAGCGTTGGAGAATCAGGTAGCAATCAGCCCCAGCATTTT CSVGESGSNQPQHF
NA NA TRBJ2-7 TRBV18 TGTGCCAGCTCACCGTCATCAGGGGGAGGCGAGCAGTACTTC CASSPSSGGGEQYF
NA TRBD2 TRBJ2-5 TRBV7-2 TGTGCCAGCAGCTTAGCGCCTAGCGGGAGAGGCCAAGAGACCCAGTACTTC CASSLAPSGRGQETQYF
NA TRBD2 TRBJ2-2 TRBV7-2 TGTGCCAGCAGCTTAAGTAGCGGGAGTACCGGCACCGGGGAGCTGTTTTTT CASSLSSGSTGTGELFF